The text below deals with one T cell receptor (beta chain). This record belongs to a study of blood T cell repertoires in COVID-19. The wider study: Collection of acute and convalescent COVID-19 samples took place in the United States, Italy and Spain. T cells, B-cell-depleted T cells, or PBMCs supplied cDNA or gDNA.

Per the original methods: Amplification of reference gene primers was used by the study to estimate nucleated cell counts. This table comes from immunoSEQ multiplex PCR, and its TCRdb copy is limited to in-frame clones, with some not included. V and J calls and clone size are copied from that table; D and trimming were computed from the DNA. Here the sample spans under 200,000 clones, over 80% being singletons. V was trimmed by 2 bases and J by 10 bases, leaving 11 bases between them. The germline gives CDR1 SQVTM, CDR2 ANQGSEA. The CDR3 length is 11 residues. The clonotype was recovered from an elderly woman with active or convalescent COVID-19. The chain links TRBV29-1 to TRBJ1-2; D remains ambiguous. The specimen was peripheral blood. The DNA of the CDR3 is TGCAGCGTTGAATCTCTGGGCCTCTACACCTTC. It yields the protein CSVESLGLYTF.